This TCR beta chain was documented in a study of blood T cell repertoires in COVID-19. Study summary: T cells, B-cell-depleted T cells, or PBMCs supplied cDNA or gDNA.

This CDR3 contains 16 residues. Trimming cost V 4 bases and J 9 bases; bases outside gene matches: 15. Germline V gene data show CDR1 as LGHDT and CDR2 as YNNKEL (reference sequence). Clones were sequenced by immunoSEQ multiplex PCR, and TCRdb holds only the in-frame ones, with some missing. The data hold 250,000 to 350,000 clones, with more than 85% observed a single time. The specimen was peripheral blood. The V and J genes are TRBV3-1 (or the pseudogene TRBV3-2) and TRBJ1-1, with TRBD1 identical over 9 bases. The sequence was collected from a man aged 25-40 years with acute or convalescent COVID-19. DNA of the CDR3: TGTGCCAGCAGCCCAGGGCACCCGGGACAGGGCCCCCAAGCTTTCTTT. It translates to CASSPGHPGQGPQAFF.